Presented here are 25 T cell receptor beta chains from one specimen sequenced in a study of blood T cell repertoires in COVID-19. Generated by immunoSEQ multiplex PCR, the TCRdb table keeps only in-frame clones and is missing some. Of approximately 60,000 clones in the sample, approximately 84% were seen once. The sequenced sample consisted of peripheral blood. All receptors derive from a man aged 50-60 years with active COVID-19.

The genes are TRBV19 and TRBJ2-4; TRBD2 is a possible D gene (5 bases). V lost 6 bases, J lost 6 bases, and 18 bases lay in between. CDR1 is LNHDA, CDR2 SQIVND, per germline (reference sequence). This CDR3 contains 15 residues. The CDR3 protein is CASRLAGDIGNIQYF. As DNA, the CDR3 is TGTGCCAGTAGATTGGCCGGGGATATTGGAAACATTCAGTACTTC.

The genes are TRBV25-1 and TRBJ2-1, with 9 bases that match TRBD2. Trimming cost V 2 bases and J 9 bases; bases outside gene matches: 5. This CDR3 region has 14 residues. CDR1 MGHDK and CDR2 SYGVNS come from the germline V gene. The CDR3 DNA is TGTGCCAGCAGTGAACCGGGACTAGCTAGTGAGCAGTTCTTC. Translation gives CASSEPGLASEQFF.

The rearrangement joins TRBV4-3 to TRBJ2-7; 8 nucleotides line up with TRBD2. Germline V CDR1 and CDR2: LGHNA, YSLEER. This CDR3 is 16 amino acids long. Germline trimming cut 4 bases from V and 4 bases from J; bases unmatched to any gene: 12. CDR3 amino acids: CASSPERERVVYEQYF. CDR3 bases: TGCGCCAGCAGCCCAGAGCGGGAGAGGGTTGTTTACGAGCAGTACTTC.

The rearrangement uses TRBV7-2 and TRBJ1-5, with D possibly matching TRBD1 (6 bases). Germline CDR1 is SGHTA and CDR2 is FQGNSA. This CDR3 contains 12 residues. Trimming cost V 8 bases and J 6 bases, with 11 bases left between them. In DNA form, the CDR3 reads TGTGCCAGCCGGCAGGGGATTCAGCCCCAGCATTTT. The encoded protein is CASRQGIQPQHF.

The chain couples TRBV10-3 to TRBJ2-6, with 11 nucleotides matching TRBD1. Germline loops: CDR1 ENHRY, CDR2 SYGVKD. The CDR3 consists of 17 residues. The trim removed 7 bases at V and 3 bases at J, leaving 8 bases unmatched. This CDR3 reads CAIMPGQGVGGANVLTF. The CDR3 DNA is TGTGCCATCATGCCGGGACAGGGGGTCGGTGGGGCCAACGTCCTGACTTTC.

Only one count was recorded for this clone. The DNA of the CDR3 is TGTGCCAGCAGTGACGGACAGGGGGGGACCACTGAAGCTTTCTTT. Encoded protein: CASSDGQGGTTEAFF. V gene TRBV6-2 or TRBV6-3 combines with J gene TRBJ1-1, with 10 bases identical to TRBD1. CDR1 and CDR2 (germline): MNHEY, SVGEGT. This CDR3 is built from 15 residues. V was clipped by 5 bases and J by 4 bases; unmatched bases: 7.

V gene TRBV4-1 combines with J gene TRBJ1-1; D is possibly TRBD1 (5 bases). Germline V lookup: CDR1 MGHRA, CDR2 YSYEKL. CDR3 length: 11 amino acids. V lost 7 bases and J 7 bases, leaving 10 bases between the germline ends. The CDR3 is CASTRQGEAFF. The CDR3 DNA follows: TGCGCCAGCACCCGGCAGGGTGAAGCTTTCTTT.

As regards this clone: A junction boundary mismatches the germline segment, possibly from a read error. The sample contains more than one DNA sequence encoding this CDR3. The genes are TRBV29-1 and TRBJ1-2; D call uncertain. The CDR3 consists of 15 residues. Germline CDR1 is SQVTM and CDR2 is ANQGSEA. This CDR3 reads CSVEQGRHPNYGYTF. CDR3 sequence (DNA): TGCAGTGTTGAACAAGGGAGACATCCGAACTATGGCTACACCTTC.

DNA for the CDR3: TGTGCCAGCTCACCGGGACTAGCGGAGACCCAGTACTTC. Translated: CASSPGLAETQYF. The chain is built from TRBV18 and TRBJ2-5; 10 bases match TRBD2. The ends lost 3 bases at V and 5 bases at J; junction bases unmatched: 0. The germline V gene encodes CDR1 KGHSH and CDR2 LQKENI. There are 13 residues in the CDR3.

CDR3 in amino acids: CASSSTGGLNTEAFF. Here the CDR3 DNA reads TGTGCCAGCAGCTCGACAGGGGGCTTGAACACTGAAGCTTTCTTT. The genes are TRBV11-2 and TRBJ1-1, with 10 bases matching TRBD1. With V trimmed by 4 bases and J by 0 bases, 2 bases remained unmatched. CDR1 is SGHAT, CDR2 FQNNGV, per germline. CDR3 length: 15 residues.

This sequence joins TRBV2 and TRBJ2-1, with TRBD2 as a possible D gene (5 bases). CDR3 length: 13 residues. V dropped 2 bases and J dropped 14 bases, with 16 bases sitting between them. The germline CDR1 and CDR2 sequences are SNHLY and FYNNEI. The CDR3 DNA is TGTGCCAGCAGTGAAAGGGTCACTAGATTTGAGTTCTTC. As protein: CASSERVTRFEFF.

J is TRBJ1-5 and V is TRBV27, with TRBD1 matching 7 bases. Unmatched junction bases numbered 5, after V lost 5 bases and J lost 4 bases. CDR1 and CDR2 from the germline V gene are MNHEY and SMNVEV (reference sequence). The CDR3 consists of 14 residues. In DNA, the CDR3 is TGTGCCAGCAGTCCTGGGACAGAAAATCAGCCCCAGCATTTT. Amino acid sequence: CASSPGTENQPQHF.

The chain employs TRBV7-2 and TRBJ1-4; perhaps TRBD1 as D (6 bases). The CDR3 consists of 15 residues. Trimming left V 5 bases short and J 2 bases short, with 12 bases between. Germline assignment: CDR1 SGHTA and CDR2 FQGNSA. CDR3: CASSRSGVTNEKLFF. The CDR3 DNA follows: TGTGCCAGCAGCAGATCAGGGGTCACTAATGAAAAACTGTTTTTT.

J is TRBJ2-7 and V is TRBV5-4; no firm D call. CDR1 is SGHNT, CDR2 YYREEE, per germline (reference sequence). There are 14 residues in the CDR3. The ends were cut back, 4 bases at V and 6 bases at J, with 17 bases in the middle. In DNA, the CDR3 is TGTGCCAGCAGCCCTCAGTCGCGGCCGTTCGAGCAGTACTTC. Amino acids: CASSPQSRPFEQYF.

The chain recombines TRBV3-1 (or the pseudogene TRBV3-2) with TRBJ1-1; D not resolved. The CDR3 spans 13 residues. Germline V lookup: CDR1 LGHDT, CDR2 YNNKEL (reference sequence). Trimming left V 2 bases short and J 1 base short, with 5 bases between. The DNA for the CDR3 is TGTGCCAGCAGCCAATCCGGGAACACTGAAGCTTTCTTT. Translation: CASSQSGNTEAFF.

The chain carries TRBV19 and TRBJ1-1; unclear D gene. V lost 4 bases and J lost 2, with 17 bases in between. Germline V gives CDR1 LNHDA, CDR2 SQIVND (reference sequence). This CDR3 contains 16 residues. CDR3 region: CASSTPSRATNTEAFF. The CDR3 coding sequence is TGTGCCAGTAGTACCCCTAGCCGGGCGACCAACACTGAAGCTTTCTTT.

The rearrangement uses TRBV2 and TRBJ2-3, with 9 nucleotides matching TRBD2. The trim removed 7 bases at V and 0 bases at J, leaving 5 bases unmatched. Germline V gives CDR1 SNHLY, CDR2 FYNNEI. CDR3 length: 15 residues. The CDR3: CASKGLAYSTDTQYF. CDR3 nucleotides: TGTGCCAGCAAAGGACTAGCGTATAGCACAGATACGCAGTATTTT.

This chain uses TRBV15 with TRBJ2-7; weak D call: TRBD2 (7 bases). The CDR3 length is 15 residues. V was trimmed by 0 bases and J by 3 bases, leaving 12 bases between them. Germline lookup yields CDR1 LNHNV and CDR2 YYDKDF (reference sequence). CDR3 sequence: CATSRDRGGSYEQYF. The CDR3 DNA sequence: TGTGCCACCAGCAGAGATAGGGGGGGGAGCTACGAGCAGTACTTC.

CDR3 in DNA: TGCGCCAGCAGCACGGGACAGGACAATGAGCAGTTCTTC. Translation gives CASSTGQDNEQFF. This chain links TRBV5-1 with TRBJ2-1; 8 bases agree with TRBD1. The CDR3 extends over 13 amino acids. Germline CDR1 reads SGHRS; CDR2 reads YFSETQ. After removal of 4 bases from V and 5 bases from J, the junction contained 2 bases not matched to a gene.

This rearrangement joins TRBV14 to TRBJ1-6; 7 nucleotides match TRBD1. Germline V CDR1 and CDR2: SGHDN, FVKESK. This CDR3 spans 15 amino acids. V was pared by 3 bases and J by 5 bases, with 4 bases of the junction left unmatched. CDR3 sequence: CASSHRQGDNSPLHF. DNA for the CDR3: TGTGCCAGCAGCCACCGACAGGGTGATAATTCACCCCTCCACTTT.

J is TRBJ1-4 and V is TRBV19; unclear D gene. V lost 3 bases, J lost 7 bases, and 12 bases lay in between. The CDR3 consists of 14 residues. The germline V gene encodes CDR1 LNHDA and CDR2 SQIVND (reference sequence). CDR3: CASSISAAGEKLFF. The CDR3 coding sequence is TGTGCCAGTAGTATCTCAGCGGCGGGTGAAAAACTGTTTTTT. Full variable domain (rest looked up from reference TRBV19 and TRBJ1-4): DGGITQSPKYLFRKEGQNVTLSCEQNLNHDAMYWYRQDPGQGLRLIYYSQIVNDFQKGDIAEGYSVSREKKESFPLTVTSAQKNPTAFYLCASSISAAGEKLFFGSGTQLSVL.

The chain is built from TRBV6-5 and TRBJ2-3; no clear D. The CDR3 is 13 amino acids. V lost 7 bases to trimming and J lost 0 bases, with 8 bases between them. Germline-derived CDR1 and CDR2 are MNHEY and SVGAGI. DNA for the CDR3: TGTGCCAGCACCTCTCGGAGCACAGATACGCAGTATTTT. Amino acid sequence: CASTSRSTDTQYF.

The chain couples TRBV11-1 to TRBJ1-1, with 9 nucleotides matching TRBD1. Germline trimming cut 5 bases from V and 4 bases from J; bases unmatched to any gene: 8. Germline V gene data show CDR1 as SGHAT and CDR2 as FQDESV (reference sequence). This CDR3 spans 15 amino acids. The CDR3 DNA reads TGTGCCAGCAGCCTACAACAGGGGGCGATCACTGAAGCTTTCTTT. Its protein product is CASSLQQGAITEAFF.

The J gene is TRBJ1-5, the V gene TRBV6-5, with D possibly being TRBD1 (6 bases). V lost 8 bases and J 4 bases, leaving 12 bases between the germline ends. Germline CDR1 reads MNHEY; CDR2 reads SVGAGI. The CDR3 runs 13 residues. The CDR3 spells CASGSDRNQPQHF. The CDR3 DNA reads TGTGCCAGCGGTTCGGACAGAAATCAGCCCCAGCATTTT.

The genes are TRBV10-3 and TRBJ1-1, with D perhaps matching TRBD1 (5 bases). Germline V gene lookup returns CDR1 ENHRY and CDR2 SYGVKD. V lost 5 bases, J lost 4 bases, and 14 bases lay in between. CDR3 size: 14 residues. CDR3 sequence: CAISFSGRGTEAFF. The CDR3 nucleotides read TGTGCCATCAGTTTTTCGGGGAGGGGCACTGAAGCTTTCTTT.